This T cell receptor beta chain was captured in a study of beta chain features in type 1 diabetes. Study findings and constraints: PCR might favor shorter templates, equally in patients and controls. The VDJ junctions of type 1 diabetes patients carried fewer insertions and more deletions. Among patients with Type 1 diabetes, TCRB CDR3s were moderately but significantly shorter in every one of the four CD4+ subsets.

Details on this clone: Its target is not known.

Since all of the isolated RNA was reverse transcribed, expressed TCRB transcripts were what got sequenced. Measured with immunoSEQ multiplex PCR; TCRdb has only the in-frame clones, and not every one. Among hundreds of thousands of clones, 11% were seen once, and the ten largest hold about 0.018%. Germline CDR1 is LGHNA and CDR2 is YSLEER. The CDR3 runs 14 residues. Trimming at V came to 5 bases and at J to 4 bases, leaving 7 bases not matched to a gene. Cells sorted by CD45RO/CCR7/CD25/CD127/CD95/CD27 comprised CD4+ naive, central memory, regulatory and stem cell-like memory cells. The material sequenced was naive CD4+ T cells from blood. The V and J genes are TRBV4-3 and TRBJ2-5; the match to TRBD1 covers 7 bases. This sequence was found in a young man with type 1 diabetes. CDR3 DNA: TGCGCCAGCAGCTGGGCGCCAGGGGGAGAGACCCAGTACTTC. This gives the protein CASSWAPGGETQYF.